These T cell receptor beta chains were read from a single sample in a study of long-term antiretroviral therapy in people with HIV. Sequenced by immunoSEQ multiplex PCR; TCRdb stores in-frame clones only, minus some. The sample shows approximately 25,000 clones, approximately 82% of them seen only once. The sequencing used unsorted PBMCs, collected 3 years after starting antiretroviral therapy. Receptors originate from a man aged 50 or older with HIV. Both conserved end residues are part of each CDR3. D genes are given only for firm matches. Not every row has a clone size; where given, it reads once, few, many or a size class.

v_gene: TRBV7-9
d_gene: NA
abundance: NA
j_gene: TRBJ1-1
CDR3nt: TGTGCCAGCAGCTTATTGGGTCGGCGGGATGGCACTGAAGCTTTCTTT
CDR3aa: CASSLLGRRDGTEAFF

v_gene: TRBV28
d_gene: NA
abundance: NA
j_gene: TRBJ1-5
CDR3nt: TGTGCCAGCAGTCGGGACGCCCGGGGGTATCAGCCCCAGCATTTT
CDR3aa: CASSRDARGYQPQHF

v_gene: TRBV9
d_gene: NA
abundance: NA
j_gene: TRBJ2-3
CDR3nt: TGTGCCAGCAGCGTAGGGGGTCGCGGGATGAGCACAGATACGCAGTATTTT
CDR3aa: CASSVGGRGMSTDTQYF

v_gene: TRBV9
d_gene: NA
abundance: NA
j_gene: TRBJ2-5
CDR3nt: TGTGCCAGCAGCGTACACGGGAGTAGAGAGACCCAGTACTTC
CDR3aa: CASSVHGSRETQYF

v_gene: TRBV4-1
d_gene: NA
abundance: NA
j_gene: TRBJ2-1
CDR3nt: TGCGCCAGCAGTAAGTCCCTGGGCAGCTACTACAATGAGCAGTTCTTC
CDR3aa: CASSKSLGSYYNEQFF

v_gene: TRBV7-2
d_gene: NA
abundance: NA
j_gene: TRBJ2-3
CDR3nt: TGTGCCAGCAGCTTAGGCGGGACGGGAGATACGCAGTATTTT
CDR3aa: CASSLGGTGDTQYF

v_gene: TRBV4-1
d_gene: NA
abundance: NA
j_gene: TRBJ1-5
CDR3nt: TGCGCCAGCAGCCTAGGACGAAATCAGCCCCAGCATTTT
CDR3aa: CASSLGRNQPQHF

v_gene: TRBV6-5
d_gene: NA
abundance: NA
j_gene: TRBJ2-7
CDR3nt: TGTGCCAGCAGTTACTCCGGGGACGAGCAGTACTTC
CDR3aa: CASSYSGDEQYF

v_gene: TRBV28
d_gene: TRBD1
abundance: NA
j_gene: TRBJ1-4
CDR3nt: TGTGCCAGCAGCCCGACAGGGGGCGGCGAAAAACTGTTTTTT
CDR3aa: CASSPTGGGEKLFF

v_gene: TRBV4-3
d_gene: TRBD2
abundance: NA
j_gene: TRBJ2-7
CDR3nt: TGCGCCAGCAGCCAAGATTACGGCATAACCGGGACTAGCGATTACGAGCAGTACTTC
CDR3aa: CASSQDYGITGTSDYEQYF

v_gene: TRBV6-5
d_gene: TRBD1
abundance: NA
j_gene: TRBJ2-7
CDR3nt: TGTGCCAGCAGTTACACCGGACAGGGGGCCGAGCAGTACTTC
CDR3aa: CASSYTGQGAEQYF

v_gene: TRBV7-2
d_gene: NA
abundance: NA
j_gene: TRBJ1-1
CDR3nt: TGTGCCAGCAGCTTAGCGGGTGGTGGCACTGAAGCTTTCTTT
CDR3aa: CASSLAGGGTEAFF

v_gene: TRBV6-5
d_gene: NA
abundance: NA
j_gene: TRBJ2-7
CDR3nt: TGTGCCAGCACCAACGGGGCAGGCAAAGCCTCTAAGTACTTC
CDR3aa: CASTNGAGKASKYF

v_gene: TRBV29-1
d_gene: NA
abundance: NA
j_gene: TRBJ2-3
CDR3nt: TGCAGCGTGAGCCAACAGGGTCGGGTTTCAGATACGCAGTATTTT
CDR3aa: CSVSQQGRVSDTQYF

v_gene: TRBV6-5
d_gene: NA
abundance: NA
j_gene: TRBJ1-2
CDR3nt: TGTGCCAGCACCCAGTCGTCGCTCTATGGCTACACCTTC
CDR3aa: CASTQSSLYGYTF

v_gene: TRBV6-4
d_gene: NA
abundance: NA
j_gene: TRBJ1-3
CDR3nt: TGTGCCAGCAGTGACGCGGAACGTATCGTCTTCCCGAGCTCTGGAAACACCATATATTTT
CDR3aa: CASSDAERIVFPSSGNTIYF

v_gene: TRBV28
d_gene: NA
abundance: once
j_gene: TRBJ1-1
CDR3nt: TGTGCCAGCAGTATTATAGGCACAGGGAACACTGAAGCTTTCTTT
CDR3aa: CASSIIGTGNTEAFF

v_gene: TRBV7-9
d_gene: NA
abundance: NA
j_gene: TRBJ2-1
CDR3nt: TGTGCCAGCAGCTTACCGCTTGGGACAGTGGAGGGTGAGCAGTTCTTC
CDR3aa: CASSLPLGTVEGEQFF

v_gene: TRBV5-1
d_gene: TRBD2
abundance: NA
j_gene: TRBJ2-1
CDR3nt: TGCGCCAGCAGCTTTGCTAGCGGGAGCCACAATGAGCAGTTCTTC
CDR3aa: CASSFASGSHNEQFF

v_gene: TRBV5-5
d_gene: NA
abundance: NA
j_gene: TRBJ2-7
CDR3nt: TGTGCCAGCAGTCCCGGGCCCCTGGGGGCCTACGAGCAGTACTTC
CDR3aa: CASSPGPLGAYEQYF

v_gene: TRBV27
d_gene: NA
abundance: NA
j_gene: TRBJ1-5
CDR3nt: TGTGCCAGCAGCCCTAGGGGTAGCAATCAGCCCCAGCATTTT
CDR3aa: CASSPRGSNQPQHF

v_gene: TRBV7-3
d_gene: NA
abundance: NA
j_gene: TRBJ2-7
CDR3nt: TGTGCCAGCAGTGGGGCCTCCTACGAGCAGTACTTC
CDR3aa: CASSGASYEQYF

v_gene: TRBV5-1
d_gene: TRBD1
abundance: NA
j_gene: TRBJ1-2
CDR3nt: TGCGCCAGCAGCTTTATGACAGGGGAGTTACACTATGGCTACACCTTC
CDR3aa: CASSFMTGELHYGYTF

v_gene: TRBV18
d_gene: TRBD1
abundance: NA
j_gene: TRBJ2-3
CDR3nt: TGTGCCAGCTCAACGCCGGGACAGGGCACAGATACGCAGTATTTT
CDR3aa: CASSTPGQGTDTQYF

v_gene: TRBV19
d_gene: NA
abundance: NA
j_gene: TRBJ2-1
CDR3nt: TGTGCCAGTAGTATTATCCGGGCGGGCCGGAATGAGCAGTTCTTC
CDR3aa: CASSIIRAGRNEQFF

v_gene: TRBV4-3
d_gene: TRBD1
abundance: medium-sized
j_gene: TRBJ1-2
CDR3nt: TGCGCCAGCAGCCAAGGACAGGGGGAGTACTATGGCTACACCTTC
CDR3aa: CASSQGQGEYYGYTF

v_gene: TRBV5-6
d_gene: TRBD1
abundance: NA
j_gene: TRBJ1-1
CDR3nt: TGTGCCAGCAGGGACAGGAGCCCTGAAATGAACACTGAAGCTTTCTTT
CDR3aa: CASRDRSPEMNTEAFF

v_gene: TRBV20-1
d_gene: NA
abundance: few
j_gene: TRBJ2-2
CDR3nt: TGCAGTGTGCCGTCGACCGGGGAGCTGTTTTTT
CDR3aa: CSVPSTGELFF

v_gene: TRBV19
d_gene: NA
abundance: once
j_gene: TRBJ2-3
CDR3nt: TGTGCCAGTAGTATAGATCAGGGGATCACAGATACGCAGTATTTT
CDR3aa: CASSIDQGITDTQYF

v_gene: TRBV28
d_gene: NA
abundance: few
j_gene: TRBJ1-2
CDR3nt: TGTGCCAGCAGATCCGACAGTAACTATGGCTACACCTTC
CDR3aa: CASRSDSNYGYTF

v_gene: TRBV4-1
d_gene: NA
abundance: NA
j_gene: TRBJ2-1
CDR3nt: TGCGCCAGCTCCTTACCGCGGACGGACAATGAGCAGTTCTTC
CDR3aa: CASSLPRTDNEQFF

v_gene: TRBV11-2
d_gene: TRBD2
abundance: NA
j_gene: TRBJ2-5
CDR3nt: TGTGCCAGCAGCTTAATCGCCGGAGCTAGCGGGAGGAGTAAGACCCAGTACTTC
CDR3aa: CASSLIAGASGRSKTQYF

v_gene: TRBV4-3
d_gene: TRBD2
abundance: few
j_gene: TRBJ2-1
CDR3nt: TGCGCCAGCAGCCAGGCCCTAGCGGCTTACTACAATGAGCAGTTCTTC
CDR3aa: CASSQALAAYYNEQFF

v_gene: TRBV9
d_gene: TRBD1
abundance: NA
j_gene: TRBJ2-2
CDR3nt: TGTGCCAGCAGCGTAGAGGGACAGGGGATCACCGGGGAGCTGTTTTTT
CDR3aa: CASSVEGQGITGELFF

v_gene: TRBV9
d_gene: NA
abundance: few
j_gene: TRBJ1-2
CDR3nt: TGTGCCAGCAGCGTAGATTCTCCGAGACAGAACTATGGCTACACCTTC
CDR3aa: CASSVDSPRQNYGYTF

v_gene: TRBV5-1
d_gene: NA
abundance: NA
j_gene: TRBJ1-3
CDR3nt: TGCGCCAGCAGCTACCAAACAGGGTTCGGAAACACCATATATTTT
CDR3aa: CASSYQTGFGNTIYF

v_gene: TRBV30
d_gene: NA
abundance: NA
j_gene: TRBJ1-2
CDR3nt: TGTGCCTGGAGTGTAGGGCAGCCATTAGGAAGCTACACCTTC
CDR3aa: CAWSVGQPLGSYTF

v_gene: TRBV11-3
d_gene: TRBD1
abundance: once
j_gene: TRBJ2-3
CDR3nt: TGTGCCAGCAGCTTAGACCAGCCCGGGACAGCTAGCACAGATACGCAGTATTTT
CDR3aa: CASSLDQPGTASTDTQYF

v_gene: TRBV2
d_gene: TRBD2
abundance: NA
j_gene: TRBJ2-7
CDR3nt: TGTGCCAGCAAAACGTCCGCTAGCGGGAGGAGGTACGAGCAGTACTTC
CDR3aa: CASKTSASGRRYEQYF

v_gene: TRBV4-3
d_gene: TRBD1
abundance: NA
j_gene: TRBJ1-1
CDR3nt: TGCGCCAGCAGCCACGGGACAGAGGTGAACACTGAAGCTTTCTTT
CDR3aa: CASSHGTEVNTEAFF

v_gene: TRBV19
d_gene: NA
abundance: NA
j_gene: TRBJ2-7
CDR3nt: TGTGCCAGTAGTATCCCAGCGGGCGACTCCTACGAGCAGTACTTC
CDR3aa: CASSIPAGDSYEQYF

v_gene: TRBV7-2
d_gene: NA
abundance: few
j_gene: TRBJ2-7
CDR3nt: TGTGCCAGCACCTTATTAGGGAGCGAGCAGTACTTC
CDR3aa: CASTLLGSEQYF

v_gene: TRBV7-9
d_gene: NA
abundance: once
j_gene: TRBJ2-3
CDR3nt: TGTGCCAGCAACTTCTTAGGACCGCAGTATTTT
CDR3aa: CASNFLGPQYF

v_gene: TRBV4-2
d_gene: NA
abundance: NA
j_gene: TRBJ1-2
CDR3nt: TGTGCCAGCAGCCAAGGTATCACAGGGAACTATGGCTACACCTTC
CDR3aa: CASSQGITGNYGYTF

v_gene: TRBV23-1
d_gene: NA
abundance: NA
j_gene: TRBJ1-2
CDR3nt: TGCGCCAGCAGTCAATTGTCAGGGGTTCTATGTAGCTACACCTTC
CDR3aa: CASSQLSGVLCSYTF

v_gene: TRBV28
d_gene: NA
abundance: NA
j_gene: TRBJ1-1
CDR3nt: TGTGCCAGCAGTTTATGGGGGGGGCGTGGTGAAGCTTTCTTT
CDR3aa: CASSLWGGRGEAFF

v_gene: TRBV2
d_gene: NA
abundance: NA
j_gene: TRBJ1-1
CDR3nt: TGTGCCAGCAGTTCAGGTTACCAAGCTTTCTTT
CDR3aa: CASSSGYQAFF

v_gene: TRBV7-2
d_gene: NA
abundance: NA
j_gene: TRBJ1-6
CDR3nt: TGTGCCAGCAGTCCCCGGACAGAGAATTCACCCCTCCACTTT
CDR3aa: CASSPRTENSPLHF

v_gene: TRBV6-5
d_gene: TRBD2
abundance: NA
j_gene: TRBJ2-5
CDR3nt: TGTGCCAGCTCCAGGCCGGGACTAGCGGGGGAGACCCAGTACTTC
CDR3aa: CASSRPGLAGETQYF

v_gene: TRBV7-9
d_gene: NA
abundance: NA
j_gene: TRBJ1-1
CDR3nt: TGTGCCAGCAGCTTAGAGCAGGGAAAAGCTTTCTTT
CDR3aa: CASSLEQGKAFF

v_gene: TRBV2
d_gene: NA
abundance: NA
j_gene: TRBJ1-3
CDR3nt: TGTGCCAGCAGTGTGTCAGGGTCTGGAAACACCATATATTTT
CDR3aa: CASSVSGSGNTIYF

v_gene: TRBV29-1
d_gene: TRBD1
abundance: NA
j_gene: TRBJ1-2
CDR3nt: TGCAGCGTAGTGGACAGGGCCAACTATGGCTACACCTTC
CDR3aa: CSVVDRANYGYTF

v_gene: TRBV11-3
d_gene: TRBD2
abundance: NA
j_gene: TRBJ2-7
CDR3nt: TGTGCCAGCAGGGGACTAGCGGGAGACGAGCAGTACTTC
CDR3aa: CASRGLAGDEQYF

v_gene: TRBV7-9
d_gene: NA
abundance: NA
j_gene: TRBJ1-2
CDR3nt: TGTGCCAGCAGTGGGGGGAATTATGGCTACACCTTC
CDR3aa: CASSGGNYGYTF

v_gene: TRBV11-2
d_gene: NA
abundance: NA
j_gene: TRBJ2-7
CDR3nt: TGTGCCAGCAGCCCCCATGGACCCATAGAGCAGTACTTC
CDR3aa: CASSPHGPIEQYF

v_gene: TRBV18
d_gene: NA
abundance: NA
j_gene: TRBJ2-7
CDR3nt: TGTGCCAGCTCACCTTCCCCGAGCCCGAGCTACGAGCAGTACTTC
CDR3aa: CASSPSPSPSYEQYF

v_gene: TRBV6-6
d_gene: TRBD1
abundance: NA
j_gene: TRBJ1-1
CDR3nt: TGTGCCAGCAGAAAAGACAGGGGGAACACTGAAGCTTTCTTT
CDR3aa: CASRKDRGNTEAFF